Following are 8 T cell receptor beta chains from one sample sequenced in a study of blood T cell repertoires in COVID-19. The protocol was immunoSEQ multiplex PCR, while the TCRdb copy is restricted to in-frame clones and leaves out a portion. The table has roughly 300,000 clones, roughly 88% seen once. Source material: peripheral blood. Receptors were obtained from a woman aged 50 to 60 with acute or convalescent COVID-19.

V is TRBV3-1 (or the pseudogene TRBV3-2) and J is TRBJ1-1, with D unresolved. This CDR3 comprises 15 residues. Germline CDR1 is LGHDT and CDR2 is YNNKEL (reference sequence). Deletions cut 0 bases from V and 3 bases from J, with 11 bases between. CDR3 coding DNA: TGTGCCAGCAGCCAAGATTCAGAGGACTACACTGAAGCTTTCTTT. Translation gives CASSQDSEDYTEAFF.

The rearrangement joins TRBV19 to TRBJ1-5, with TRBD1 matching 8 bases. V dropped 4 bases and J dropped 6; count of bases not matched to a gene: 11. Germline CDR1 reads LNHDA; CDR2 reads SQIVND (reference sequence). The length of the CDR3 is 16 residues. The CDR3: CASSTTTGVVGQPQHF. CDR3 DNA sequence: TGTGCCAGTAGTACGACGACAGGGGTTGTGGGTCAGCCCCAGCATTTT.

The V gene is TRBV7-9, the J gene TRBJ2-1, with TRBD2 matching 10 bases. Germline V lookup: CDR1 SEHNR, CDR2 FQNEAQ (reference sequence). The CDR3 spans 16 residues. Trimming removed 5 bases from V and 8 bases from J; junction bases left unmatched: 12. The CDR3 DNA reads TGTGCCAGCAGCCCCACCTTAGCGGGAGGAGGGGATGAGCAGTTCTTC. This encodes CASSPTLAGGGDEQFF.

The V call is TRBV6-5, the J call TRBJ2-5; the D gene is possibly TRBD1 (6 bases). The V and J ends lost 6 bases and 2 bases respectively, with 16 bases between them. The CDR3 length is 15 residues. Germline-derived CDR1 and CDR2 are MNHEY and SVGAGI. CDR3 region: CASSLFFGQQETQYF. For the CDR3, the DNA is TGTGCCAGCAGCCTTTTTTTTGGACAGCAAGAGACCCAGTACTTC.

The V call is TRBV5-4, the J call TRBJ2-3; a weak D match, TRBD2 (6 bases). Germline assignment: CDR1 SGHNT and CDR2 YYREEE (reference sequence). Trimming left V 0 bases short and J 5 bases short, with 22 bases between. This CDR3 is built from 18 residues. CDR3 coding DNA: TGTGCCAGCAGCTTGGATGGTAGTGGGGACTTACGCGGAGATACGCAGTATTTT. As protein: CASSLDGSGDLRGDTQYF.

Here the CDR3 DNA reads TGTGCCAGCAGTCTAACGGACAGGGTGGGAGCTTTCTTT. Its translation is CASSLTDRVGAFF. The V call is TRBV28, the J call TRBJ1-1, with TRBD1 matching 8 bases. Germline V gene data show CDR1 as MDHEN and CDR2 as SYDVKM. The ends lost 5 bases at V and 10 bases at J; junction bases unmatched: 9. The CDR3 is 13 residues long.

This chain uses TRBV18 with TRBJ2-2; 10 nucleotides line up with TRBD1. The V gene's germline CDR1 is KGHSH and CDR2 LQKENI. CDR3 size: 18 residues. V was pared by 1 base and J by 1 base, with 6 bases of the junction left unmatched. The CDR3 nucleotides are TGTGCCAGCTCACCACAACAGACAGGGGGCTTGAACACCGGGGAGCTGTTTTTT. As protein: CASSPQQTGGLNTGELFF.

The J gene is TRBJ2-1, the V gene TRBV28; possible D gene TRBD2, 6 bases. Germline V gene lookup returns CDR1 MDHEN and CDR2 SYDVKM. The V and J ends lost 10 bases and 6 bases respectively, with 19 bases between them. CDR3 length: 14 residues. CDR3 sequence reads: CATLGLLAPNEQFF. The CDR3 coding sequence is TGTGCCACACTGGGACTTCTGGCCCCCAATGAGCAGTTCTTC. Looking up the rest from reference TRBV28 and TRBJ2-1 gives the full variable domain: DVKVTQSSRYLVKRTGEKVFLECVQDMDHENMFWYRQDPGLGLRLIYFSYDVKMKEKGDIPEGYSVSREKKERFSLILESASTNQTSMYLCATLGLLAPNEQFFGPGTRLTVL.